Listed below are T cell receptor beta chains from one sample, sequenced in a study of CD8 T cells in ankylosing spondylitis. One entry per CDR3 protein results from TCRdb running MiXCR on the 5' RACE reads. Of 150,000 to 200,000 distinct CDR3 sequences detected, 9.5% to 15% appear once; the ten largest clones hold 16%. Sequenced input: blood, either unsorted or a sorted T cell fraction (not recorded which). The receptors originated from a male donor with ankylosing spondylitis or in good health (not recorded which). Both conserved end residues are part of each CDR3. The order of the fields is V gene, D gene, J gene, clone size, CDR3 DNA, CDR3 protein. A D gene is named only where the DNA matches it firmly. Size is stated for part of the rows, as once, few or many counts, or as a class when the clone is expanded.

TRBV2	.	TRBJ1-6	.	TGTGCCGCCGCACTAGGCCATAATTCACCCCTCCACTTT	CAAALGHNSPLHF
TRBV6-1	.	TRBJ2-6	.	TGTGCCAGCACCCCAGAGGGCTCTGGGGCCAACGTCCTGACTTTC	CASTPEGSGANVLTF
TRBV7-9	.	TRBJ2-1	.	TGTGCCAGCAGCCCACACCCCCCGACAGGCCGCAATGAGCAGTTCTTC	CASSPHPPTGRNEQFF
TRBV28	.	TRBJ2-7	.	TGTGCCAGCAAAGAGGGCCCAAGCCTAGACTACGAGCAGTACTTC	CASKEGPSLDYEQYF
TRBV24-1	.	TRBJ2-2	.	TGTGCCACCAGTGATTGGGACACCCGAGGGGAGCTGTTTTTT	CATSDWDTRGELFF
TRBV20-1	TRBD1	TRBJ2-1	few	TGCAGTGCTCCGACAGGGGTAACCTACAATGAGCAGTTCTTC	CSAPTGVTYNEQFF
TRBV5-1	TRBD1	TRBJ1-6	few	TGCGCCAGCAGCTTCGCGGGACAGGGAGTCTCACCCCTCCACTTT	CASSFAGQGVSPLHF
TRBV9	.	TRBJ1-5	.	TGTGCCAGCAGCGGAGACGAGGAACCCGCACAGCCCCAGCATTTT	CASSGDEEPAQPQHF
TRBV4-1	TRBD2	TRBJ2-1	few	TGCGCCAGCAGCCATCCCGGGACTAGCGAGGACAATGAGCAGTTCTTC	CASSHPGTSEDNEQFF
TRBV30	.	TRBJ1-2	.	TGTGCCTGGAGTTGGCAGGCGCTGGGATATGGCTACACCTTC	CAWSWQALGYGYTF
TRBV12-3/TRBV12-4	.	TRBJ1-1	few	TGTGCCAGCAGTTTTGTTCCGAACACTGAAGCTTTCTTT	CASSFVPNTEAFF
TRBV12-3/TRBV12-4	.	TRBJ2-1	few	TGTGCCAGCAGTTTAGCGACGAGGGATGAGCAGTTCTTC	CASSLATRDEQFF
TRBV12-5	.	TRBJ2-5	.	TGTGCTAGTGCGTCGGGATACCAAGAGACCCAGTACTTC	CASASGYQETQYF
TRBV7-2	.	TRBJ2-7	few	TGTGCCAGCAGCTCCCGACGCTACGAGCAGTACTTC	CASSSRRYEQYF
TRBV9	TRBD2	TRBJ2-1	.	TGTGCCAGCAGCGTAGTCCCTAGCGGGGAAACCTACAATGAGCAGTTCTTC	CASSVVPSGETYNEQFF
TRBV10-1	.	TRBJ2-7	few	TGCGCCAGCAGTGAGGAATCCGGGGAGGATTACGAGCAGTACTTC	CASSEESGEDYEQYF
TRBV5-5	.	TRBJ1-2	few	TGTGCCAGCAGCATTGAACGGGGCAAGCACTATGGCTACACCTTC	CASSIERGKHYGYTF
TRBV7-9	TRBD1	TRBJ2-7	few	TGTGCCAGCAGCGGGGACAGAGCCTACGAGCAGTACTTC	CASSGDRAYEQYF
TRBV5-1	TRBD2	TRBJ2-7	.	TGCGCCAGCAGCCCCGGACTAGACGAGCAGTACTTC	CASSPGLDEQYF
TRBV7-7	TRBD2	TRBJ2-3	.	TGTGCCAGCAGCCTCGGGAGGGGGGGCACAGATACGCAGTATTTT	CASSLGRGGTDTQYF
TRBV5-1	.	TRBJ1-1	many	TGCGCCAGCAAAGGCACCCTGAACACTGAAGCTTTCTTT	CASKGTLNTEAFF
TRBV6-5	TRBD1	TRBJ2-7	.	TGTGCCAGCAGTTACTCCCCGACAGGGCCTCTAGGCGAGCAGTACTTC	CASSYSPTGPLGEQYF
TRBV25-1	.	TRBJ2-5	.	TGTGCCAGCAGCAAGGGGGTGGTAGAGACCCAGTACTTC	CASSKGVVETQYF
TRBV29-1	.	TRBJ2-1	.	TGCAGCGTTGAATCTGTTAGAATCTACAATGAGCAGTTCTTC	CSVESVRIYNEQFF
TRBV6-1	.	TRBJ2-1	.	TGTGCCGTGGCGGGGAAGATCGGGGATGAGCAGTTCTTC	CAVAGKIGDEQFF
TRBV18	TRBD1	TRBJ1-2	.	TGTGCCAGCTCACCGGGGACAGAACTCTATGGCTACACCTTC	CASSPGTELYGYTF
TRBV4-1	.	TRBJ1-1	few	TGCGCCAGCAGCCAAGGGATGGGCACTGAAGCTTTCTTT	CASSQGMGTEAFF
TRBV30	.	TRBJ1-2	.	TGTGCCTGGAGTGTACCCGCAGGGTACTATGGCTACACCTTC	CAWSVPAGYYGYTF
TRBV4-1	TRBD2	TRBJ2-1	.	TGCGCCAGCAGCCAAGCGGCGGGAGGCTGGAATGAGCAGTTCTTC	CASSQAAGGWNEQFF
TRBV5-1	.	TRBJ1-1	many	TGCGCCAGCACCTCCACCGACAGCGACACTGAAGCTTTCTTT	CASTSTDSDTEAFF
TRBV6-1	.	TRBJ2-7	.	TGTGCCAGCAGTGGTCGGGACGGTGAATACTACGAGCAGTACTTC	CASSGRDGEYYEQYF
TRBV29-1	TRBD1	TRBJ1-2	.	TGCAGCGTTGAATTAGGGACAGGGGGAGAGGGTAACTATGGCTACACCTTC	CSVELGTGGEGNYGYTF
TRBV6-1	.	TRBJ1-1	.	TGTGCCAGCAGCCCCAACCAAGGACAGTTGAACACTGAAGCTTTCTTT	CASSPNQGQLNTEAFF
TRBV30	.	TRBJ1-5	.	TGTGCCTTCATGGTTGGGAATCAGCCCCAGCATTTT	CAFMVGNQPQHF
TRBV29-1	.	TRBJ1-1	few	TGCAGCGTAGTCGGAGGGGAGAACACTGAAGCTTTCTTT	CSVVGGENTEAFF
TRBV6-6	TRBD2	TRBJ2-1	many	TGTGCCAGCACCACGGGGGGGGGTGAGCAGTTCTTC	CASTTGGGEQFF
TRBV6-4	.	TRBJ2-3	.	TGTGCCAGCAGTGAAATGAGTGGTGCAGATACGCAGTATTTT	CASSEMSGADTQYF
TRBV11-3	TRBD1	TRBJ2-7	.	TGTGCCAGCAATACCGGGACAGGGCCCTACGAGCAGTACTTC	CASNTGTGPYEQYF
TRBV3-1	.	TRBJ2-7	few	TGTGCCAGCAGCCTGGACTACTCCAGTTTTTACGAGCAGTACTTC	CASSLDYSSFYEQYF
TRBV29-1	.	TRBJ2-6	.	TGCAGCGTTGGAGGAGGGGCCTACTCTGGGGCCAACGTCCTGACTTTC	CSVGGGAYSGANVLTF
TRBV30	.	TRBJ1-1	.	TGTGCCTGGAGTGTACCGGTTTTAGGGGTGAACACTGAAGCTTTCTTT	CAWSVPVLGVNTEAFF
TRBV7-6	TRBD1	TRBJ1-1	many	TGTGCCAGCAGCCCAGGGGGCTACACTGAAGCTTTCTTT	CASSPGGYTEAFF
TRBV4-1	.	TRBJ2-1	many	TGCGCCAGCAGCCAAGATCCAGGGCTCGAAAGGGAGCAGTTCTTC	CASSQDPGLEREQFF
TRBV20-1	TRBD1	TRBJ1-2	few	TGCAGTGCTCCACCGCAGGGGGGGGTGTATGGCTACACCTTC	CSAPPQGGVYGYTF
TRBV18	TRBD1	TRBJ2-5	.	TGTGCCAGCTCACCGGGACAGGGTTGGCCACAAGAGACCCAGTACTTC	CASSPGQGWPQETQYF
TRBV20-1	TRBD2	TRBJ2-1	.	TGCAGTGCTAGAGCGGGAGGGCCCGATGAGCAGTTCTTC	CSARAGGPDEQFF
TRBV28	TRBD2	TRBJ2-3	many	TGTGCCAGCAGGGCGGGAGGGAAGGTGAGCACAGATACGCAGTATTTT	CASRAGGKVSTDTQYF
TRBV19	TRBD1	TRBJ2-7	.	TGTGCCAGTAGTGAGACCCGAACCGGGACAGGCCCCTACGAGCAGTACTTC	CASSETRTGTGPYEQYF
TRBV2	.	TRBJ2-3	few	TGTGCCAGACTTAGGATGGCGGGGCGCACAGATACGCAGTATTTT	CARLRMAGRTDTQYF
TRBV7-9	TRBD1	TRBJ1-2	.	TGTGCCAGCAGCCCCCAGGACAGGGATGGCTACACCTTC	CASSPQDRDGYTF
TRBV4-1	.	TRBJ2-1	many	TGCGCCAGCAGCCTAAGCGGGTCTTTCTACAATGAGCAGTTCTTC	CASSLSGSFYNEQFF
TRBV12-3/TRBV12-4	TRBD2	TRBJ2-1	many	TGTGCCAGCAGTTTCCTAGCGGGGGGGTACAATGAGCAGTTCTTC	CASSFLAGGYNEQFF